This TCR beta chain was obtained from a study of cytomegalovirus exposure and HLA in healthy donors. Study-wide findings and caveats: Listed as cytomegalovirus-associated were 170 or so TCR beta chains.

CDR3 length: 16 residues. The germline V gene has CDR1 MGHRA and CDR2 YSYEKL. The V end was cut by 3 bases, the J end by 5 bases, with 17 bases between. The PCR employed 60 Vbeta primers together with 13 Jbeta primers. Only in-frame clones appear in the TCRdb table, and some are missing; sequencing was by immunoSEQ multiplex PCR. The profile shows about 130,000 clones, more than 70% of them singletons. In regard to this clone: Its target is unknown.

The chain couples TRBV4-1 to TRBJ2-1; D is possibly TRBD1 (5 bases). The source material was PBMCs. The TCR sequence derives from a man aged 25-45 years in good health and CMV-seronegative. CDR3 protein: CASSHPPRDRDNEQFF. The CDR3 nucleotides read TGCGCCAGCAGCCACCCCCCAAGAGACAGAGACAATGAGCAGTTCTTC.